This T cell receptor beta chain was documented in a study of blood T cell repertoires in COVID-19. Study-level information: The study drew acute and convalescent COVID-19 samples from the United States, Italy and Spain. PBMCs, B-cell-depleted T cells, or T cells provided the cDNA or gDNA that made up the material.

Study processing details: It was from reference gene primer amplification that nucleated cell counts were estimated. Produced via immunoSEQ multiplex PCR; TCRdb's table is partial and in-frame only. V, J and clone size are those of that table, while D and trimming were read from the DNA. The sample includes nearly 250,000 clones, about 89% of them seen just once. The CDR3 is made up of 13 amino acids. Trimming shortened V by 5 bases and J by 4 bases, and 10 bases separated the two germline ends. Germline V gene data show CDR1 as SGDLS and CDR2 as YYNGEE. The sequencing sample was made of peripheral blood. V and J are TRBV9 and TRBJ1-5; D is possibly TRBD1 (5 bases). This clonotype originated in a woman aged 60-70 years who had recovered from COVID-19. The CDR3 sequence: CASSPQGNQPQHF. DNA of the CDR3: TGTGCCAGCAGTCCCCAGGGAAATCAGCCCCAGCATTTT.